The entry below gives a single T cell receptor beta chain sequence along with its context. The antigen this receptor binds is unknown. Base qualities are not recorded, but no much larger clone differs from it by a single base. TCRbeta CDR3 regions were amplified from genomic DNA using the immunoSEQ Assay, a bias-controlled multiplex PCR. In the original analysis: Within the assay, amplification of reference gene primers was used to estimate how many nucleated cells each sample contained. Sequence reads were collapsed and filtered to measure the absolute abundance of every unique TCRbeta CDR3 rearrangement. For each sample, productive Simpson clonality was calculated as the square root of Simpson's diversity index across productive rearrangements. TCRdb's version of the immuneACCESS table is confined to in-frame rearrangements and falls short of the full clone set. An unresolved V gene accounts for under half of the shortfall where checked; the remainder is of unknown origin. The V and J calls and the clone size are those of that table, but D and trimming were determined from the DNA. The sample table holds about 200,000 clones, of which about 76% were seen once. 5.5% to 7% of the sample comes from the top ten.

The data were taken from a study of blood T cell repertoires in COVID-19 (dated by TCRdb to 2020 to 2021). The study in broad terms: Collaborator samples came from the United States, Italy and Spain and covered acute and convalescent phases of COVID-19. Subjects who had been exposed to COVID-19, were actively infected with it, or had recovered from it provided the deeply sampled blood TCRbeta repertoires that made up the dataset. The prospective study material was composed of cDNA or gDNA derived from T cells, B-cell-depleted T cells, or PBMCs. Where HLA class I and class II types were available, the types were taken from metadata supplied by the sample provider, not from assay-based typing. A freely available public database, intended as a resource for researchers studying the immune response to SARS-CoV-2, is where the repertoires were released. Samples came from the ongoing ImmuneRACE study (first 160 participants) plus 1,254 subjects from 6 global collaborators. Nearly every sample came with metadata listing a de-identified subject ID, COVID-19 status, age in years and sex. The investigation overall reported the following: How much clinical and demographic metadata was included differed by source and by participant, and the metadata was provided uncurated.

One collaborating source in Seattle enrolled patients during active infection and followed them longitudinally through the course of disease. Each collaborating institution followed its own protocols to collect whole blood in K2EDTA tubes. Collaborator samples were shipped for TCRbeta analysis as frozen whole blood, isolated PBMCs, or DNA extracted from either sample type. The germline V gene encodes CDR1 SGHAT and CDR2 FQNNGV. Cut back by 2 bases and 8 bases, the V and J ends lie 21 bases apart. Taken from cysteine to phenylalanine, the CDR3 has 17 residues. Kept here is only the CDR3 DNA, which spans 51 bases and is read in frame from base 1.

The specimen was peripheral blood. The sequence joins TRBV11-2 to TRBJ1-4, with the identity of the D gene unclear. The receptor's source is a woman aged 40 to 50 with COVID-19, enrolled during active disease. The CDR3 reads as follows: CASSLNRHRAGREKLFF. The nucleotide sequence is given as TGTGCCAGCAGCTTAAATCGCCATCGGGCGGGGAGGGAAAAACTGTTTTTT.